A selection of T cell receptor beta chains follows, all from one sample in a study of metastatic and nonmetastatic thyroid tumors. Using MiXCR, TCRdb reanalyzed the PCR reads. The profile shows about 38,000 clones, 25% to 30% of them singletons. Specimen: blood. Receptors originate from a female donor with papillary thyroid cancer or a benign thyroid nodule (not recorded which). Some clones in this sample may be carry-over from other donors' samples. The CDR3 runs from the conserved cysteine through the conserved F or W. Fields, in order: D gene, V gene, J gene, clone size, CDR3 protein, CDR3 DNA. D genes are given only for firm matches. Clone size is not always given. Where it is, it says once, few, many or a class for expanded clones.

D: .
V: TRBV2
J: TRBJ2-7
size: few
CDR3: CASWDRSYDQYF
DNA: TGTGCCAGTTGGGACCGTTCCTACGATCAGTACTTC

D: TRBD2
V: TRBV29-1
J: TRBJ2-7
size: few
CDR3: CSFRTSGRYEQYF
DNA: TGCAGCTTTCGGACTAGCGGGAGGTACGAGCAGTACTTC

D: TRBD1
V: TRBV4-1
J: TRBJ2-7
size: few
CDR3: CASSQPRDRRYEQYF
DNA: TGCGCCAGCAGCCAACCCCGGGACAGGAGATACGAGCAGTACTTC

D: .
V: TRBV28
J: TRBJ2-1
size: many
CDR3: CASSLEGNEQFF
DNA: TGTGCCAGCAGTTTAGAAGGCAATGAGCAGTTCTTC

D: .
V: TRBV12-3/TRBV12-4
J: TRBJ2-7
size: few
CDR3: CASSLPYYGQYF
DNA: TGTGCCAGCAGTTTACCCTATTACGGGCAGTACTTC

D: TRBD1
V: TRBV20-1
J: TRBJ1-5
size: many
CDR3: CSARDGTVNQPQHF
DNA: TGCAGTGCTAGAGACGGGACAGTCAATCAGCCCCAGCATTTT

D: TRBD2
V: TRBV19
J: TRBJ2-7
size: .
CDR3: CASGAGGSYEQYF
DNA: TGTGCCAGTGGAGCGGGAGGCTCCTACGAGCAGTACTTC

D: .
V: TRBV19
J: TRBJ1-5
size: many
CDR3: CASTGDRNQPQHF
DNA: TGTGCCAGTACCGGAGACAGGAATCAGCCCCAGCATTTT

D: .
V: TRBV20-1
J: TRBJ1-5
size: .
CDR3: CSANDNQPQHF
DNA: TGCAGTGCTAATGACAATCAGCCCCAGCATTTT

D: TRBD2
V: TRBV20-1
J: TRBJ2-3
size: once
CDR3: CSARVSLAGGPDTQYF
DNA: TGCAGTGCTAGAGTGAGTCTAGCGGGAGGTCCAGATACGCAGTATTTT

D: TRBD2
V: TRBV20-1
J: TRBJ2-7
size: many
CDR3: CSATSGSLSPYEQYF
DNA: TGCAGTGCCACTAGCGGGAGCCTAAGTCCCTACGAGCAGTACTTC

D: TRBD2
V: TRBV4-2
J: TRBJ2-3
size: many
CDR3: CASSQDLAGGTDTQYF
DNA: TGTGCCAGCAGCCAAGATCTAGCGGGGGGCACAGATACGCAGTATTTT

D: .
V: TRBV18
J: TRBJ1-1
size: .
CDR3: CASSPLSSPGTEAFF
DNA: TGTGCCAGCTCACCTCTATCGTCTCCAGGGACTGAAGCTTTCTTT

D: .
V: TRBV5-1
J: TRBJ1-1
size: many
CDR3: CASSLAGERRAFF
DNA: TGCGCCAGCAGCTTGGCAGGGGAGCGGCGAGCTTTCTTT

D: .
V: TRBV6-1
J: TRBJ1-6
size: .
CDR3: CASRGMNSPLHF
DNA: TGTGCCAGCAGGGGGATGAATTCACCCCTCCACTTT

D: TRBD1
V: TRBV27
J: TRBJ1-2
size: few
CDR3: CASSFSGTVYGYTF
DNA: TGTGCCAGCAGCTTCTCCGGGACAGTCTATGGATACACATTC

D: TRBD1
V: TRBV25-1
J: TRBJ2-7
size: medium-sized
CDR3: CASSEGTVGLGEQYF
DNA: TGTGCCAGCAGTGAAGGGACAGTAGGGTTAGGAGAGCAGTACTTC

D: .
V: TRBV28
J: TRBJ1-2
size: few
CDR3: CASSLLQGWGYTF
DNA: TGTGCCAGCAGTTTGTTACAGGGCTGGGGCTACACCTTC

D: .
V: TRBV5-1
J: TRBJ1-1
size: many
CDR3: CASSATAGNSEAFF
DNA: TGCGCCAGCAGCGCGACAGCCGGCAACAGTGAAGCTTTCTTT

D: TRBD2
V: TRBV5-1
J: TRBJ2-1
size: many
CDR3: CASSLAGGRGNEQFF
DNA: TGCGCCAGCAGCTTGGCGGGGGGGCGAGGCAATGAGCAGTTCTTC

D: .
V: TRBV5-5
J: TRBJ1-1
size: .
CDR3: CASSKRLRGTEAFF
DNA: TGTGCCAGCAGCAAGAGGCTCAGGGGAACTGAAGCTTTCTTT

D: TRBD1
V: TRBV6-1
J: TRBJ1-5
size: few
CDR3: CASIDVGQGCHPHHF
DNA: TGTGCCAGCATTGATGTGGGACAGGGCTGTCATCCCCATCATTTT

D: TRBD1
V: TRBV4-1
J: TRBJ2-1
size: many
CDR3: CASSRSGTGGLNEQFF
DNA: TGCGCCAGCAGCCGATCCGGGACAGGGGGTTTGAATGAGCAGTTCTTC

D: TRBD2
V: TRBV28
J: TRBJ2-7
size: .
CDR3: CASSSPGLAVSYEQYF
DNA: TGTGCCAGCAGTTCCCCGGGACTAGCGGTAAGCTACGAGCAGTACTTC

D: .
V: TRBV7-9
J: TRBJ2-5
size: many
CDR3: CASSLALETQYF
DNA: TGTGCCAGCAGCTTAGCGTTGGAGACCCAGTACTTC